The T cell receptor (beta chain) described here comes from a study of blood T cell repertoires in COVID-19. Study information: There were acute and convalescent COVID-19 samples, and they came from the United States, Italy and Spain.

The junction had 6 bases not matched to a gene; V was cut back by 3 bases and J by 5 bases. Germline values: CDR1 SGDLS, CDR2 YYNGEE. The length of the CDR3 is 15 residues. Original analysis: Reference gene primer amplification yielded estimated nucleated cell counts. The data were produced by immunoSEQ multiplex PCR, yet TCRdb's version contains in-frame clones alone and is incomplete. D and trimming were read from the DNA, whereas the V and J calls and clone size are those reported in that table. The table records fewer than 150,000 clones, approximately 84% of them present only once. This chain connects TRBV9 to TRBJ2-5; 11 nucleotides line up with TRBD1. The material sequenced was peripheral blood. This clonotype was obtained from a woman over 75 in a cohort sampled during active or convalescent COVID-19. DNA of the CDR3: TGTGCCAGCAGCGCCGGACAGGGGGCGGGTGAGACCCAGTACTTC. Protein product: CASSAGQGAGETQYF.